This paragraph covers one T cell receptor (beta chain) sequence. Its antigen is still unknown. The CDR3 sequence is 13 residues long. The V gene's germline CDR1 is MGHRA and CDR2 YSYEKL. Trimming removed 8 bases from V and 1 base from J, with 11 bases in between. Investigators merged groups given second doses at roughly 4 or roughly 12 weeks. The data originate from a study of T cell responses to AZD1222 COVID-19 vaccine. Clones were read by immunoSEQ multiplex PCR, and TCRdb kept only the in-frame ones, dropping some. This sample has 150,000 to 250,000 clones, with approximately 90% found just once. Notes on the study in general: Just six people given AZD1222 tested seropositive at baseline.

The chain recombines TRBV4-1 with TRBJ2-5; D is ambiguous. The clonotype comes from an adult who received the AZD1222 COVID-19 vaccine. Sample: peripheral blood, taken 28 days after the second AZD1222 dose. CDR3 nucleotides: TGCGCCAGCGCCTTGGGGTCCCAAGAGACCCAGTACTTC. Protein sequence: CASALGSQETQYF.